This T cell receptor beta chain appears in the sequencing data of a study of cytomegalovirus exposure and HLA in healthy donors. Study results and limitations: With later analysis, a missense DCLRE1C variant became linked to TCR beta V- and J-gene trimming. What a later analysis showed was that several of the most significant clusters appeared linked to common viral pathogens.

As for this clone: Antigen unknown. Distinct nucleotide sequences in the sample also encode this CDR3.

13 Jbeta primers and 60 Vbeta primers were used for the PCR. Clones were read by immunoSEQ multiplex PCR, and TCRdb kept only the in-frame ones, dropping some. The data contain tens of thousands of clones, approximately 76% of them singletons. The CDR3 spans 13 residues. CDR1 is SGDLS, CDR2 YYNGEE, per germline. Germline trimming cut 2 bases from V and 4 bases from J; bases unmatched to any gene: 2. Sequenced input: PBMCs. J is TRBJ2-5 and V is TRBV9; 7 bases match TRBD1. This receptor was obtained from a man under 40 in good health and CMV-seropositive. The CDR3 region is CASSVAGGETQYF. The CDR3 nucleotides are TGTGCCAGCAGCGTGGCAGGGGGAGAGACCCAGTACTTC.